A selection of T cell receptor beta chains follows, all from one sample in a study of OX40 agonist ivuxolimab in advanced cancers. TCRdb's copy holds only in-frame clones and misses some; the assay was immunoSEQ multiplex PCR. The profile covers about 28,000 clones, with more than 85% appearing a single time and roughly 15% taken by the ten largest. The sequences come from CD4+ or CD8+ T cells sorted from blood, collected in a trial of the OX40 agonist ivuxolimab. All receptors derive from an adult with an advanced solid tumor such as melanoma, head and neck, liver or kidney cancer. Both conserved end residues are part of each CDR3. A D gene is named only where the DNA matches it firmly. Only some rows state a clone size, as once, few, many or a class for expanded clones.

TRBV4-3	NA	NA	TRBJ2-7	CASSQDYLEQYF	TGCGCCAGCAGCCAAGACTACCTGGAGCAGTACTTC
TRBV5-5	TRBD2	once	TRBJ2-7	CASSLQAGSSYEQYF	TGTGCCAGCAGCTTACAAGCGGGAAGCTCCTACGAGCAGTACTTC
TRBV30	TRBD2	NA	TRBJ2-1	CACLAGHSYNEQFF	TGTGCCTGCCTAGCGGGGCACTCCTACAATGAGCAGTTCTTC
TRBV7-2	NA	NA	TRBJ2-5	CASSLVGTETQYF	TGTGCCAGCAGCTTAGTTGGAACGGAGACCCAGTACTTC
TRBV15	NA	few	TRBJ1-2	CATSRDKGGLHGYTF	TGTGCCACCAGCAGAGATAAGGGAGGGCTCCATGGCTACACCTTC
TRBV4-1	TRBD2	once	TRBJ2-3	CASSQVAGGSTDTQYF	TGCGCCAGCAGCCAAGTAGCGGGAGGGAGCACAGATACGCAGTATTTT
TRBV2	NA	NA	TRBJ2-5	CASSAWSAGETQYF	TGTGCCAGCAGTGCCTGGAGTGCTGGAGAGACCCAGTACTTC
TRBV7-2	NA	NA	TRBJ2-7	CASRNPASYEQYF	TGTGCCAGCAGGAATCCGGCTTCCTACGAGCAGTACTTC
TRBV15	NA	NA	TRBJ2-6	CATHAPLAGANVLTF	TGTGCCACCCATGCTCCATTGGCTGGGGCCAACGTCCTGACTTTC
TRBV10-2	NA	few	TRBJ2-7	CASSESRDKTYEQYF	TGCGCCAGCAGTGAGTCGAGGGACAAAACCTACGAGCAGTACTTC
TRBV28	NA	NA	TRBJ1-1	CASSSGYSGAFF	TGTGCCAGCAGTTCGGGGTACAGTGGAGCTTTCTTT
TRBV9	TRBD2	once	TRBJ2-3	CASSGTSGYPDTQYF	TGTGCCAGCAGCGGGACTAGCGGGTATCCAGATACGCAGTATTTT
TRBV15	NA	NA	TRBJ1-2	CATSTDGKANYGYTF	TGTGCCACCAGCACTGACGGGAAAGCTAACTATGGCTACACCTTC
TRBV28	TRBD1	NA	TRBJ2-5	CASSLAGGWETQYF	TGTGCCAGCAGTTTAGCAGGGGGCTGGGAGACCCAGTACTTC
TRBV6-1	NA	NA	TRBJ1-2	CASSGAGTYGYTF	TGTGCCAGCAGTGGAGCAGGCACCTATGGCTACACCTTC
TRBV4-1	NA	NA	TRBJ2-1	CASSHLDLSSYNEQFF	TGCGCCAGCAGCCATCTGGACTTGTCCTCCTACAATGAGCAGTTCTTC
TRBV7-2	TRBD2	NA	TRBJ2-5	CASSSWTSGTETQYF	TGTGCCAGCAGCTCCTGGACTAGCGGGACGGAGACCCAGTACTTC
TRBV27	NA	once	TRBJ2-7	CASSLGAGSGYEQYF	TGTGCCAGCAGTTTAGGGGCAGGGAGCGGGTACGAGCAGTACTTC
TRBV19	NA	NA	TRBJ2-6	CATAVSGANVLTF	TGTGCCACAGCGGTCTCTGGGGCCAACGTCCTGACTTTC
TRBV5-4	NA	once	TRBJ2-7	CASSLPSGTVYEQYF	TGTGCCAGCAGCTTGCCTTCCGGGACGGTCTACGAGCAGTACTTC
TRBV15	NA	once	TRBJ1-4	CATSRGAPNEKLFF	TGTGCCACCAGCCGGGGAGCCCCTAATGAAAAACTGTTTTTT
TRBV28	NA	few	TRBJ2-7	CASSLTPGAANSYEQYF	TGTGCCAGCAGTTTGACCCCCGGGGCGGCAAACTCCTACGAGCAGTACTTC
TRBV19	TRBD1	few	TRBJ2-3	CASEGQSSTDTQYF	TGTGCCAGCGAGGGACAGTCTAGCACAGATACGCAGTATTTT
TRBV27	TRBD2	NA	TRBJ2-1	CASSSQTSGHNEQFF	TGTGCCAGCAGTTCACAGACTAGCGGGCACAATGAGCAGTTCTTC
TRBV25-1	NA	NA	TRBJ2-7	CASSEYGTEQYF	TGTGCCAGCAGTGAATATGGGACGGAGCAGTACTTC
TRBV30	NA	few	TRBJ2-7	CAWSLTIYEQYF	TGTGCCTGGAGCCTAACTATCTACGAGCAGTACTTC
TRBV9	NA	NA	TRBJ1-1	CASSVEGTPEAFF	TGTGCCAGCAGCGTGGAGGGGACCCCTGAAGCTTTCTTT
TRBV30	TRBD2	NA	TRBJ2-7	CAWSVWTSGRAYEQYF	TGTGCCTGGAGTGTATGGACTAGCGGAAGAGCCTACGAGCAGTACTTC
TRBV6-5	TRBD2	NA	TRBJ2-1	CASSYSREGVNEQFF	TGTGCCAGCAGTTACTCCCGGGAGGGGGTTAATGAGCAGTTCTTC
TRBV6-1	NA	NA	TRBJ1-3	CASSEAPRTDTIYF	TGTGCCAGCAGTGAAGCGCCCCGGACTGACACCATATATTTT
TRBV18	NA	NA	TRBJ2-1	CASSLSGANLSPHNEQFF	TGTGCCAGCTCCCTCTCCGGGGCGAACCTAAGCCCCCACAATGAGCAGTTCTTC